Listed below are T cell receptor beta chains from one sample, sequenced in a study of blood T cells in healthy people across ages. TCRdb redid the calling of the 5' RACE reads with MiXCR, one entry per CDR3 protein. The sample lists 1.2 million to 1.5 million distinct CDR3 sequences; approximately 63% were seen once. Material for sequencing was blood. All receptors derive from a man between 18 and 35 years old in good health. The CDR3 runs from the conserved cysteine through the conserved F or W.

v_call cdr3_aa
TRBV15 CATSRDRGGNSPLHF
TRBV27 CASSTALGGNYGYTF
TRBV6-4 CASSDSQNTEAFF
TRBV28 CASDRGSRREQYF
TRBV20-1 CSATTGGETQYF
TRBV4-1 CASSRRWFVGGDENVQYF
TRBV20-1 CSAYMSFESTEAFF
TRBV5-1 CASSSRQGNSYNEQFF
TRBV7-2 CASSLVVGMNNEQFF
TRBV20-1 CSASRTDVSGANVLTF
TRBV24-1 CATRSGTGLNEQYF
TRBV20-1 CSASDNGVGYGYTF
TRBV13 CASSLRTSGRCEQYF
TRBV20-1 CSASLPGPRAYYEQYF
TRBV27 CASSRPKTGGGEAFF
TRBV9 CASSAVTAGGTQYF
TRBV25-1 CASSEKPRNEQYF
TRBV7-9 CASSLGGTMANYGYTF
TRBV27 CASSLYTGTGNEQFF
TRBV7-9 CASSAPKNIQYF
TRBV20-1 CSARGAPLADYNEQFF
TRBV6-5 CASSYSGGPTYEQYF